This passage covers 7 T cell receptor beta chains from one sample sequenced in a study of shared clonotypes between healthy human individuals. Measured with immunoSEQ multiplex PCR; TCRdb has only the in-frame clones, and not every one. Here the sample spans 2,500,000 or so clones, over 85% being singletons. Material: naive CD4+ T cells from PBMCs. The subset denotes: CD45RA+ positively selected. Receptor source: a young man in good health. Some clones in this sample may be carry-over from other donors' samples.

The CDR3 is CASSKASGRGFNEQFF. In DNA form, the CDR3 reads TGTGCCAGCAGCAAAGCGAGCGGAAGGGGCTTCAATGAGCAGTTCTTC. V and J are TRBV21-1 and TRBJ2-1. TRBV21-1 is a pseudogene. CDR3 size: 16 residues.

The chain carries TRBV19 and TRBJ2-3; the match to TRBD2 covers 12 bases. The CDR3 covers 15 residues. Germline CDR1 is LNHDA and CDR2 is SQIVND (reference sequence). V lost 6 bases to trimming and J lost 2 bases; unmatched junction nucleotides: 3. This CDR3 reads CASSPSGRDTDTQYF. CDR3 in DNA: TGTGCCAGTAGCCCTAGCGGGAGGGACACAGATACGCAGTATTTT.

The chain combines TRBV9 with TRBJ2-7, with D uncertain. The CDR3 runs 12 residues. Deletions cut 0 bases from V and 6 bases from J, with 7 bases between. Germline-derived CDR1 and CDR2 are SGDLS and YYNGEE. The CDR3 here is CASSVDGSEQYF. The DNA of the CDR3 is TGTGCCAGCAGCGTAGATGGGTCCGAGCAGTACTTC.

V gene TRBV29-1 combines with J gene TRBJ2-2, with D possibly matching TRBD1 (5 bases). Germline assignment: CDR1 SQVTM and CDR2 ANQGSEA. The CDR3 extends over 12 amino acids. V was trimmed by 4 bases and J by 5 bases, leaving 8 bases between them. In DNA form, the CDR3 reads TGCAGCGTTGGGGGCTGGACCGGGGAGCTGTTTTTT. Its translation: CSVGGWTGELFF.

This chain links TRBV15 with TRBJ2-5; D gene uncertain. Germline lookup yields CDR1 LNHNV and CDR2 YYDKDF (reference sequence). The V end lost 1 base, the J end lost 0 bases, and 9 bases lay between the germline ends. The CDR3 is 15 residues long. The CDR3 here is CATSRGAEHQETQYF. Written as DNA, the CDR3 is TGTGCCACCAGCAGAGGGGCAGAGCACCAAGAGACCCAGTACTTC. Together with reference TRBV15 and TRBJ2-5, the CDR3 gives the full variable domain: DAMVIQNPRYQVTQFGKPVTLSCSQTLNHNVMYWYQQKSSQAPKLLFHYYDKDFNNEADTPDNFQSRRPNTSFCFLDIRSPGLGDTAMYLCATSRGAEHQETQYFGPGTRLLVL.

This chain joins TRBV5-1 and TRBJ2-7, with D possibly TRBD2 on 6 matching bases. Trimming removed 1 base at V and 2 bases at J, with 13 bases between. CDR1 is SGHRS and CDR2 is YFSETQ in the germline V gene. The length of the CDR3 is 15 residues. CDR3 in DNA: TGCGCCAGCAGCTTGTGGGGGGAGCGGACCTACGAGCAGTACTTC. This encodes CASSLWGERTYEQYF.

The V call is TRBV19, the J call TRBJ1-1, with 10 nucleotides matching TRBD1. The ends lost 3 bases at V and 0 bases at J; junction bases unmatched: 7. The CDR3 has 17 residues. Germline loops: CDR1 LNHDA, CDR2 SQIVND (reference sequence). This chain's CDR3 is CASSIMGTGEMNTEAFF. The CDR3 DNA reads as TGTGCCAGTAGTATTATGGGGACAGGGGAAATGAACACTGAAGCTTTCTTT.